What follows are 7 T cell receptor beta chains derived from one specimen sequenced in a study of cytomegalovirus exposure and HLA in healthy donors (dated by TCRdb to the late 2010s). The library was produced with the immunoSEQ multiplex PCR assay. A mixture of 60 forward primers for TCR Vbeta segments and 13 reverse primers for TCR Jbeta segments was used in the multiplex PCR. Here the immuneACCESS table is served through TCRdb, limited to in-frame sequences with V and J called. Missing clones are a known gap in these copies; in checked studies unresolved V genes cover under half, and the rest lacks a known reason. The table for this sample lists 120,000 to 150,000 clones; approximately 77% of them were counted only once. The biggest ten clones account for 4% to 6% of the sample. The specimen sequenced was PBMCs. All receptors derive from a woman aged 50 to 60 in good health and CMV-seronegative.

About this clone itself: The same CDR3 is also encoded by other DNA sequences in this sample. This chain joins TRBV6-5 and TRBJ1-5; D gene uncertain. There are 14 residues in the CDR3. The germline CDR1 and CDR2 sequences are MNHEY and SVGAGI. Trimming took 6 bases from V and 0 from J, leaving 9 bases between them. The CDR3 nucleotides read TGTGCCAGCAGCCAGACTTATAGCAATCAGCCCCAGCATTTT. It encodes CASSQTYSNQPQHF.

This clone was observed a single time. CDR3 residues: CASSYSGRGLMGEQFF. In DNA form, the CDR3 reads TGTGCCAGCAGTTACTCTGGCAGGGGGCTAATGGGTGAGCAGTTCTTC. The chain couples TRBV6-5 to TRBJ2-1; 8 nucleotides match TRBD1. Germline CDR1 reads MNHEY; CDR2 reads SVGAGI. V lost 0 bases, J lost 9 bases, and 10 bases stayed unmatched. This CDR3 region has 16 residues.

This clone was seen more than once but under ten times. J is TRBJ1-4 and V is TRBV7-6; D unresolved. This CDR3 comprises 16 residues. V lost 1 base and J lost 0, with 9 bases in between. CDR1 is SGHVS and CDR2 is FNYEAQ in the germline V gene. The CDR3 bases are TGTGCCAGCAGCTTAGAACCCAGTGCAACTAATGAAAAACTGTTTTTT. This codes for CASSLEPSATNEKLFF.

The chain recombines TRBV4-1 with TRBJ2-7, with D tentatively TRBD1 (6 bases). The CDR3 spans 15 residues. Germline CDR1 reads MGHRA; CDR2 reads YSYEKL. The ends were cut back, 1 base at V and 4 bases at J, with 14 bases in the middle. CDR3 in DNA: TGCGCCAGCAGCCAAGGGTACAGGGCTCGGTACGAGCAGTACTTC. This encodes CASSQGYRARYEQYF.

The chain recombines TRBV6-5 with TRBJ1-1; TRBD1 aligns across 8 bases. Unmatched junction bases numbered 7, after V lost 6 bases and J lost 4 bases. This CDR3 is 14 amino acids long. Germline assignment: CDR1 MNHEY and CDR2 SVGAGI. CDR3 sequence: CASRDRAKGTEAFF. The CDR3 DNA is TGTGCCAGCAGGGACAGGGCTAAGGGCACTGAAGCTTTCTTT.

The chain employs TRBV6-5 and TRBJ2-3; TRBD2 agrees at 7 bases. The V gene end was trimmed by 4 bases and the J gene end by 3 bases; junction bases not matched to a gene: 10. Germline V gives CDR1 MNHEY, CDR2 SVGAGI. The CDR3 sequence is 16 residues long. CDR3 in DNA: TGTGCCAGCAGTTCCCGGGGGGTCGGCCGGACAGATACGCAGTATTTT. It translates to CASSSRGVGRTDTQYF.

The genes are TRBV10-3 and TRBJ2-7; D call uncertain. Germline V lookup: CDR1 ENHRY, CDR2 SYGVKD. The CDR3 has 13 residues. Trimming took 4 bases from V and 2 from J, leaving 9 bases between them. CDR3 region: CAISAGKPYEQYF. As DNA, the CDR3 is TGTGCCATCAGTGCAGGTAAACCCTACGAGCAGTACTTC.